The 9 T cell receptor beta chains listed next were all sequenced from one sample in a study of blood T cell repertoires in COVID-19. Assay: immunoSEQ multiplex PCR; the TCRdb copy retains only in-frame clones and omits some. This sample has 350,000 or so clones, with 80% to 90% found just once. Sequences were obtained from PBMCs or T cells enriched from blood (not recorded which). Every receptor here comes from a woman aged 40 to 50 with acute COVID-19.

This chain joins TRBV5-8 and TRBJ2-5; perhaps TRBD1 as D (6 bases). The CDR3 length is 15 residues. The V end was cut by 0 bases, the J end by 3 bases, with 12 bases between. Per the germline V gene, CDR1 is SGHTS and CDR2 is YDEGEE. The CDR3 protein is CASSLGRTVKETQYF. Here the CDR3 DNA reads TGTGCCAGCAGCTTGGGAAGGACAGTGAAAGAGACCCAGTACTTC. The full variable domain, its missing parts supplied by reference TRBV5-8 and TRBJ2-5, is EAGVTQSPTHLIKTRGQQATLRCSPISGHTSVYWYQQALGLGLQFLLWYDEGEERNRGNFPPRFSGRQFPNYSSELNVNALELEDSALYLCASSLGRTVKETQYFGPGTRLLVL.

The gene calls are TRBV3-1 (or the pseudogene TRBV3-2) and TRBJ1-2; TRBD1 matches at 9 bases. V was clipped by 4 bases and J by 1 base; unmatched bases: 7. Germline values: CDR1 LGHDT, CDR2 YNNKEL (reference sequence). The CDR3 runs 16 residues. The CDR3 bases are TGTGCCAGCAGCCCTGCTCTGGGACAGGGTAACTATGGCTACACCTTC. Translation: CASSPALGQGNYGYTF.

This clone was detected only a few times. The CDR3 reads CASSDPGQGALDGYTF. In DNA form, the CDR3 reads TGTGCCAGCAGTGATCCGGGACAGGGGGCTTTGGATGGCTACACCTTC. The chain combines TRBV25-1 with TRBJ1-2; 12 bases are a match to TRBD1. Germline V gene data show CDR1 as MGHDK and CDR2 as SYGVNS. The CDR3 runs 16 residues. With V trimmed by 3 bases and J by 6 bases, 8 bases remained unmatched.

The V and J genes are TRBV4-1 and TRBJ2-3, with TRBD2 identical over 13 bases. The V gene end was trimmed by 0 bases and the J gene end by 4 bases; junction bases not matched to a gene: 7. In germline, CDR1 is MGHRA, CDR2 YSYEKL. The CDR3 is 18 residues long. The CDR3 region has the DNA TGCGCCAGCAGCCAAGATGGGTGGACTAGCGGGAGCCCAGATACGCAGTATTTT. Its protein product is CASSQDGWTSGSPDTQYF.

In regard to this clone: This CDR3 is also generated by other DNA sequences in the sample. The chain has TRBV11-2 and TRBJ2-7, with 7 positions matching TRBD1. Germline CDR1 and CDR2: SGHAT and FQNNGV. Trimming took 1 base from V and 0 from J; bases not matched to a gene: 0. CDR3 size: 14 residues. The CDR3 reads CASSLGTGSYEQYF. As DNA, the CDR3 is TGTGCCAGCAGCTTAGGGACAGGCTCCTACGAGCAGTACTTC.

J is TRBJ2-1 and V is TRBV5-4, with a weak D call TRBD2 (7 bases). The CDR3 totals 15 residues. Trimming cost V 3 bases and J 6 bases, with 16 bases left between them. The V gene's germline CDR1 is SGHNT and CDR2 YYREEE (reference sequence). This CDR3 is CASSSGGGGLNEQFF. CDR3 nucleotides: TGTGCCAGCAGCTCGGGGGGCGGGGGCCTCAATGAGCAGTTCTTC.

This clone was detected once. This sequence joins TRBV28 and TRBJ2-1; D not certain. V was cut by 5 bases and J by 7 bases, with 9 bases left in between. This CDR3 has 12 amino acids. Germline CDR1 MDHEN, CDR2 SYDVKM. The CDR3 sequence: CASSTFGNEQFF. The CDR3 coding sequence is TGTGCCAGCAGTACCTTCGGGAATGAGCAGTTCTTC.

This chain joins TRBV7-9 and TRBJ2-3; 12 nucleotides match TRBD2. V shed 7 bases and J 5 bases; nucleotides not matched to a gene: 19. CDR3 length: 19 amino acids. Germline V gives CDR1 SEHNR, CDR2 FQNEAQ (reference sequence). In DNA, the CDR3 is TGTGCCAGCACTTGGGCTAGCGGGGGGGCCCCCAGGGTCGGAGATACGCAGTATTTT. This sequence encodes CASTWASGGAPRVGDTQYF.

The chain couples TRBV7-3 to TRBJ1-1, with TRBD1 as a possible D gene (5 bases). The CDR3 is made up of 13 amino acids. Per the germline V gene, CDR1 is SGHTA and CDR2 is FQGTGA. Trimming stripped 3 bases from V and 4 bases from J, with 9 bases between. The CDR3 reads CASSFQGGTEAFF. In DNA form, the CDR3 reads TGTGCCAGCAGCTTCCAGGGTGGCACTGAAGCTTTCTTT. The whole variable domain, filled in from reference TRBV7-3 and TRBJ1-1, reads GAGVSQTPSNKVTEKGKYVELRCDPISGHTALYWYRQSLGQGPEFLIYFQGTGAADDSGLPNDRFFAVRPEGSVSTLKIQRTERGDSAVYLCASSFQGGTEAFFGQGTRLTVV.